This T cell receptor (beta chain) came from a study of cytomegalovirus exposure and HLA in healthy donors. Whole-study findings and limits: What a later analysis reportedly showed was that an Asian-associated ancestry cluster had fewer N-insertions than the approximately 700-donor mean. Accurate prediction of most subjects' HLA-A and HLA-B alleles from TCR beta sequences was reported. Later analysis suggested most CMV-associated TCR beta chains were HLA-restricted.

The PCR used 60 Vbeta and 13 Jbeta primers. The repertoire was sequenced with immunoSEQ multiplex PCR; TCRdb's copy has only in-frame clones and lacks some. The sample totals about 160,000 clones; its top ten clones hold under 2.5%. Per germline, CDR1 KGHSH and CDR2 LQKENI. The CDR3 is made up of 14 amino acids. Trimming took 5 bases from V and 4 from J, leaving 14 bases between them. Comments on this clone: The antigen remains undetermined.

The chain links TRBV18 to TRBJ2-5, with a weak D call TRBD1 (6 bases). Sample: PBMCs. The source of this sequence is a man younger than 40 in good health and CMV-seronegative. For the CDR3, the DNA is TGTGCCAGCTCATTACAGGGTAGTCGAGAGACCCAGTACTTC. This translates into CASSLQGSRETQYF. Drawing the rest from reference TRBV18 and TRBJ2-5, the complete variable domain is NAGVMQNPRHLVRRRGQEARLRCSPMKGHSHVYWYRQLPEEGLKFMVYLQKENIIDESGMPKERFSAEFPKEGPSILRIQQVVRGDSAAYFCASSLQGSRETQYFGPGTRLLVL.